This T cell receptor beta chain was recorded in a study of vaccination and CD4 T cells after COVID-19. At the level of the study: The peptides that stimulated the cells were overlapping spike peptides from SARS-CoV-2, HCoV-NL63, HCoV-OC43 and HCoV-229E.

Study outcomes and limitations: Counts of SARS-CoV-2-reactive clonotypes had a median that went from about 20 to 38, a nonsignificant change.

A note on this clonotype: The antigen is not known.

Specified treatment: roughly 10-day PBMC culture with coronavirus spike peptide pools or control peptides (ViraFEST assay). Sequence data for DNA of cultured CD4+ T cells were generated by the Oncomine TCR Beta short-read assay. The source of extracted genomic DNA was cultured CD4+ T cells. TCRdb re-analysed the PCR reads in MiXCR, keeping a single row per CDR3 protein. Of roughly 3,600 distinct CDR3 sequences listed, 14% are singletons. Trimming took off 2 bases at V and 0 bases at J, with 7 bases between the two ends. Per the germline V gene, CDR1 is SQVTM and CDR2 is ANQGSEA. The CDR3 is 13 residues long.

This clonotype was obtained from a human donor who had recovered from COVID-19. The chain links TRBV29-1 to TRBJ1-1; no firm D call. The sequenced sample consisted of CD4+ T cells from blood, cultured in vitro. The CDR3 sequence: CSVERVLNTEAFF. For the CDR3, the DNA is TGCAGCGTTGAAAGGGTTTTGAACACTGAAGCTTTCTTT.